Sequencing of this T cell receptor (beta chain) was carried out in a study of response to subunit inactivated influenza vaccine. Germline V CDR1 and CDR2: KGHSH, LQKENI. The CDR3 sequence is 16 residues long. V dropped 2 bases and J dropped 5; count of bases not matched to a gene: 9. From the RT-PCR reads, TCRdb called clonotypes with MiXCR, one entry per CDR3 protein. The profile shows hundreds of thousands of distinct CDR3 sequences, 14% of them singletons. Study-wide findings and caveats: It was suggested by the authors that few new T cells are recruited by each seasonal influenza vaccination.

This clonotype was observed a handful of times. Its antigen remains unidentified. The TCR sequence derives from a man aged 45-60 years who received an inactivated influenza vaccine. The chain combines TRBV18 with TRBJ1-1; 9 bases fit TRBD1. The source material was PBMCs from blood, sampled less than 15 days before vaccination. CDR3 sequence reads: CASSPDRGAFGTEAFF. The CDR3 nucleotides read TGTGCCAGCTCACCAGACAGGGGGGCCTTCGGGACTGAAGCTTTCTTT. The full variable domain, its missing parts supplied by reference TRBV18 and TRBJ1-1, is NAGVMQNPRHLVRRRGQEARLRCSPMKGHSHVYWYRQLPEEGLKFMVYLQKENIIDESGMPKERFSAEFPKEGPSILRIQQVVRGDSAAYFCASSPDRGAFGTEAFFGQGTRLTVV.